A selection of T cell receptor beta chains follows, all from one sample in a study of blood T cell repertoires in COVID-19. Data came from immunoSEQ multiplex PCR; TCRdb stores just in-frame clones and leaves some out. The data hold roughly 390,000 clones, with 75% to 90% observed a single time. Sequencing was done on a sample of peripheral blood. All receptors come from a young woman with acute or convalescent COVID-19. Each CDR3 is given with its conserved first and last residue. D genes are given only for firm matches. The listing skips clone size in some rows; elsewhere it reads once, few, many or a size class.

NA NA TRBJ1-2 TRBV9 TGTGCCAGCAGCGTACGGGACACGGAGTTAGCTAACTATGGCTACACCTTC CASSVRDTELANYGYTF
NA NA TRBJ1-1 TRBV5-1 TGCGCCAGCAGCTTAGGTAATGGGGGCCTGAACACTGAAGCTTTCTTT CASSLGNGGLNTEAFF
TRBD1 NA TRBJ2-1 TRBV7-6 TGTGCCAGCAGCCAACGGGACAGCTCCTACAATGAGCAGTTCTTC CASSQRDSSYNEQFF
NA NA TRBJ1-1 TRBV10-1 TGCGCCAGCAGTGGGGCTCTTGGAACTGAAGCTTTCTTT CASSGALGTEAFF
TRBD1 NA TRBJ2-7 TRBV18 TGTGCCAGCTCACCAAGGACAGGAGTTACCTACGAGCAGTACTTC CASSPRTGVTYEQYF
TRBD2 NA TRBJ2-7 TRBV30 TGTGCCTGGACAGCGGGGGGCCTTTACGAGCAGTACTTC CAWTAGGLYEQYF
TRBD1 NA TRBJ1-2 TRBV2 TGTGCCAGCAGAGCCGGGACAGGGAATGGCTACACCTTC CASRAGTGNGYTF
NA NA TRBJ1-1 TRBV28 TGTGCCAGCAGGCCCCATCTCAGGATGAGGGGAGGACGGGCTTTCTTT CASRPHLRMRGGRAFF
NA NA TRBJ1-1 TRBV4-1 TGCGCCAGCAGCCAAGATTCACCAGGGAGGGGCTTGGGGAACACTGAAGCTTTCTTT CASSQDSPGRGLGNTEAFF
TRBD2 NA TRBJ2-3 TRBV4-1 TGCGCCAGCAGCCATAGACTAGCGGGAATCGGCACAGATACGCAGTATTTT CASSHRLAGIGTDTQYF
TRBD1 NA TRBJ1-5 TRBV7-2 TGTGCCAGCAGGAAGGACAGGGGTTATGGGCCCCAGCATTTT CASRKDRGYGPQHF
NA NA TRBJ1-1 TRBV7-9 TGTGCCAGCAGCTTATTGGGGGGAGTGACTGAAGCTTTCTTT CASSLLGGVTEAFF
TRBD2 NA TRBJ2-1 TRBV19 TGTGCCAGTAGTATGGGAGTAGCGGGGGTCCGTGGGAATGAGCAGTTCTTC CASSMGVAGVRGNEQFF
NA NA TRBJ1-5 TRBV5-6 TGTGCCAGCAGCCGGACAGCTAATCAGCCCCAGCATTTT CASSRTANQPQHF
NA NA TRBJ1-1 TRBV11-2 TGTGCCAGCAGCTTAGCCCACATGAACACTGAAGCTTTCTTT CASSLAHMNTEAFF
NA NA TRBJ2-7 TRBV27 TGTGCCAGCAGTTTATATCCCGACAGTAGCTACGAGCAGTACTTC CASSLYPDSSYEQYF
TRBD1 once TRBJ1-5 TRBV14 TGTGCCAGCAGCCAGACAGGGGGTCAGCCCCAGCATTTT CASSQTGGQPQHF
NA NA TRBJ1-2 TRBV19 TGTGCCTCTAGCCCCTCGGGAGGGAATAACTATGGCTACACCTTC CASSPSGGNNYGYTF
NA NA TRBJ1-5 TRBV19 TGTGCCAGTAGTGGCGACAGGCAGCCCCAGCATTTT CASSGDRQPQHF
TRBD1 NA TRBJ2-1 TRBV24-1 TGTGCCCCGCCAGGGACAGCGAAAACCTCCTACAATGAGCAGTTCTTC CAPPGTAKTSYNEQFF
TRBD1 NA TRBJ1-1 TRBV5-4 TGTGCCAGCAGCTTAGGGACAGGCCGAGGTCCCCAAGCTTTCTTT CASSLGTGRGPQAFF
NA NA TRBJ1-1 TRBV29-1 TGCAGCGTTGTTAGGGGAACTGAAGCTTTCTTT CSVVRGTEAFF
NA NA TRBJ2-7 TRBV7-9 TGTGCCAGCAGCTTGTGGGACATGTACGAGCAGTACTTC CASSLWDMYEQYF
NA NA TRBJ2-7 TRBV6-1 TGTGCCAGCAGTGAATTAAAGGTGGCGACTCAAGGTTACGAGCAGTACTTC CASSELKVATQGYEQYF
TRBD1 NA TRBJ1-6 TRBV23-1 TGCGCCAGCAGTTGTAGGACAGGGTATTCACCCCTCCACTTT CASSCRTGYSPLHF
NA NA TRBJ2-5 TRBV2 TGTGCCAGCAGTGACCGCTCTCAGGAGACCCAGTACTTC CASSDRSQETQYF
NA NA TRBJ2-3 TRBV10-3 TGTGCCATCAGTGCTAACACAGATACGCAGTATTTT CAISANTDTQYF
TRBD1 NA TRBJ1-5 TRBV30 TGTGCCTGGAGTTACGGGACAGGGGGTATGGAGCCCCAGCATTTT CAWSYGTGGMEPQHF
TRBD1 NA TRBJ2-7 TRBV30 TGTGCCTGGAGTTCGGACAGGAGCTCCTACGAGCAGTACTTC CAWSSDRSSYEQYF
TRBD1 NA TRBJ2-7 TRBV13 TGTGCCAGCAGCTTACGGGACAGCATCTACGAGCAGTACTTC CASSLRDSIYEQYF
NA NA TRBJ1-5 TRBV6-1 TGTGCCAGCAGTGACGGGAGCAATCAGCCCCAGCATTTT CASSDGSNQPQHF
NA NA TRBJ2-2 TRBV29-1 TGCAGCGTTGAAGTAACGGGGATCGGGGAGCTGTTTTTT CSVEVTGIGELFF
TRBD2 NA TRBJ2-5 TRBV6-5 TGTGCCAGCAGTTACTTAGCGGGAGGGTCGGAGACCCAGTACTTC CASSYLAGGSETQYF
TRBD1 NA TRBJ2-5 TRBV18 TGTGCCAGCTCACCACCGTCGACAGGGGGTACGGAGACCCAGTACTTC CASSPPSTGGTETQYF
NA few TRBJ1-4 TRBV6-1 TGTGCCAGCAGTGAAATTAGAGGGACATCAACTAATGAAAAACTGTTTTTT CASSEIRGTSTNEKLFF
NA NA TRBJ2-1 TRBV7-3 TGTGCCAGCAGCTTAACGCCGCATAGCTCCTACAATGAGCAGTTCTTC CASSLTPHSSYNEQFF
TRBD1 NA TRBJ2-5 TRBV4-1 TGCGCCAGCAGCCAAGGGACAGGGGGCAGGGAGACCCAGTACTTC CASSQGTGGRETQYF
TRBD1 NA TRBJ2-7 TRBV6-6 TGTGCCAGCAGTTCCGCGGACAGGATAGACCACGAGCAGTACTTC CASSSADRIDHEQYF
NA NA TRBJ1-5 TRBV2 TGTGCCAGCAGTGAATGGGGGCCGGGGCAGCCCCAGCATTTT CASSEWGPGQPQHF
TRBD2 once TRBJ2-5 TRBV14 TGTGCCAGCAGCCAAGGGCGGGAGACGCACGAGACCCAGTACTTC CASSQGRETHETQYF
NA NA TRBJ2-7 TRBV4-1 TGCGCCAGCAGCCAAGTCTCCATAGCGGACGGTTCCTACGAGCAGTACTTC CASSQVSIADGSYEQYF
TRBD2 NA TRBJ2-3 TRBV5-4 TGTGCCAGCAGCTTGGATGGGGGGGGTACGCAGTATTTT CASSLDGGGTQYF
TRBD1 NA TRBJ2-7 TRBV27 TGTGCCAGCAGTTTAGCAGGGGGCGGATACGAGCAGTACTTC CASSLAGGGYEQYF
TRBD1 NA TRBJ2-5 TRBV2 TGTGCCAGCACCCTCAGACAGGGGAGGTGGGAGACCCAGTACTTC CASTLRQGRWETQYF
NA few TRBJ1-5 TRBV19 TGTGCCAGTAGTATAGATCTTAGAAGCAATCAGCCCCAGCATTTT CASSIDLRSNQPQHF
NA NA TRBJ1-2 TRBV21-1 TGTGCCAGCAGCAGGACAGGGATCGGATGGAGCTACACCTTC CASSRTGIGWSYTF
TRBD1 NA TRBJ2-1 TRBV24-1 TGTGCCACCAGTGATTTGACCGGGACAGGGACCGGCGATGAGCAGTTCTTC CATSDLTGTGTGDEQFF
NA NA TRBJ2-7 TRBV29-1 TGCAGTGTTAACGGTGGGCCAGTGGGAGCGGGCTTCTCCTACGAGCAGTACTTC CSVNGGPVGAGFSYEQYF
TRBD1 NA TRBJ2-7 TRBV2 TGTGCCAGCCACTCATGGGACAGGCTTTCCGAGCAGTACTTC CASHSWDRLSEQYF
NA once TRBJ1-1 TRBV19 TGTGCCAGTAGTATAGGAGGTGTGGGGGAGGGCGCTGAAGCTTTCTTT CASSIGGVGEGAEAFF
NA NA TRBJ2-1 TRBV15 TGTGCCACCAGCATAGGAGGCAATGAGCAGTTCTTC CATSIGGNEQFF
TRBD2 NA TRBJ2-7 TRBV6-2/TRBV6-3 TGTGCCAGCAGTTTCGGACTAGAGGGCTACGAGCAGTACTTC CASSFGLEGYEQYF
NA once TRBJ2-5 TRBV29-1 TGCAGCCTCCTACAGGGCGGAGAGACCCAGTACTTC CSLLQGGETQYF